One and the same sample provided the 29 T cell receptor beta chains below, sequenced in a study of cytomegalovirus exposure and HLA in healthy donors. The PCR made use of 60 Vbeta and 13 Jbeta primers. Here immunoSEQ multiplex PCR was the method, and the copy in TCRdb shows in-frame clones only, minus some. Of roughly 160,000 clones listed, almost 80% are singletons. Sequencing was carried out using PBMCs. The receptors were sampled from a man aged 50 to 60 in good health and CMV-seropositive.

This clone was observed a few times. The chain has TRBV5-4 and TRBJ2-7, with D maybe TRBD1 (5 bases). V lost 2 bases and J lost 5, with 8 bases in between. This CDR3 is built from 12 residues. The V gene's germline CDR1 is SGHNT and CDR2 YYREEE (reference sequence). CDR3 sequence reads: CASSFSGNEQYV. The CDR3 DNA sequence: TGTGCCAGCAGCTTCTCAGGGAACGAGCAGTACGTC.

This chain connects TRBV28 to TRBJ1-5; TRBD1 might be the D (5 bases). Germline CDR1 is MDHEN and CDR2 is SYDVKM. V was clipped by 3 bases and J by 0 bases, with 18 bases between them. The CDR3 covers 18 residues. The CDR3 region has the DNA TGTGCCAGCAGTTTTCCCGCCGAGACAGCCCTTAGCAATCAGCCCCAGCATTTT. Encoded protein: CASSFPAETALSNQPQHF.

This rearrangement joins TRBV6-6 to TRBJ2-7; 8 positions agree with TRBD1. Germline V gives CDR1 MNHNY, CDR2 SVGAGI (reference sequence). V was pared by 5 bases and J by 4 bases, with 1 base of the junction left unmatched. This CDR3 comprises 12 residues. This CDR3 is CASSGQGYEQYF. The CDR3 coding sequence is TGTGCCAGCAGTGGACAGGGTTACGAGCAGTACTTC.

This clone was counted once. The rearrangement joins TRBV19 to TRBJ1-1, with 9 bases that match TRBD1. Losses at the gene ends were 3 bases for V and 5 bases for J; bases not matched to a gene: 7. The CDR3 is 15 residues long. Germline CDR1 is LNHDA and CDR2 is SQIVND (reference sequence). For the CDR3, the DNA is TGTGCCAGTAGTATCCAACAGGGGGCAGGAACTGAAGCTTTCTTT. This encodes CASSIQQGAGTEAFF.

This clone occurred a few times. This chain joins TRBV30 and TRBJ1-1; maybe TRBD1 (6 bases). CDR3 length: 12 amino acids. Trimming stripped 5 bases from V and 4 bases from J, with 11 bases between. The germline V gene has CDR1 GTSNPN and CDR2 SVGIG (reference sequence). For the CDR3, the DNA is TGTGCCTGGGGACAGAGCGGCACTGAAGCTTTCTTT. This gives the protein CAWGQSGTEAFF.

The chain is built from TRBV2 and TRBJ1-5; 12 positions match TRBD1. From germline, CDR1 is SNHLY and CDR2 FYNNEI. The CDR3 contains 14 residues. Trimming cost V 4 bases and J 14 bases; bases outside gene matches: 9. Here the CDR3 DNA reads TGTGCCAGCAGTGTAGACGGGACAGGGGGCCGTGAGCATTTT. The encoded protein is CASSVDGTGGREHF. Filled out from reference TRBV2 and TRBJ1-5, the complete variable domain reads EPEVTQTPSHQVTQMGQEVILRCVPISNHLYFYWYRQILGQKVEFLVSFYNNEISEKSEIFDDQFSVERPDGSNFTLKIRSTKLEDSAMYFCASSVDGTGGREHFGDGTRLSIL.

This sequence joins TRBV28 and TRBJ1-3; D gene unclear. Germline V gene data show CDR1 as MDHEN and CDR2 as SYDVKM. The ends were cut back, 8 bases at V and 2 bases at J, with 10 bases in the middle. The CDR3 extends over 13 amino acids. CDR3 sequence reads: CASCVPTGNTIYF. CDR3 DNA sequence: TGTGCCAGCTGTGTTCCTACTGGAAACACCATATATTTT.

V usage is TRBV25-1 and J usage is TRBJ2-3, with TRBD1 matching 9 bases. Germline values: CDR1 MGHDK, CDR2 SYGVNS. Trimming cost V 6 bases and J 8 bases; bases outside gene matches: 12. This CDR3 spans 15 amino acids. CDR3 residues: CASRGVQGATGTQYF. The CDR3 DNA follows: TGTGCCAGCAGGGGGGTACAGGGGGCGACCGGTACGCAGTATTTT.

This rearrangement joins TRBV7-7 to TRBJ2-2; TRBD1 might be the D (5 bases). There are 15 residues in the CDR3. Trimming shortened V by 5 bases and J by 5 bases, and 15 bases separated the two germline ends. In germline, CDR1 is SSHAT, CDR2 FNYEAQ (reference sequence). CDR3 in DNA: TGTGCCAGCAGCAAGGACATCGTAAGGACCGGGGAGCTGTTTTTT. Translating it yields CASSKDIVRTGELFF.

This rearrangement joins TRBV6-4 to TRBJ1-2; TRBD1 is a possible D gene (6 bases). The CDR3 loop spans 15 amino acids. Trimming left V 6 bases short and J 0 bases short, with 14 bases between. The germline gives CDR1 MRHNA, CDR2 SNTAGT. CDR3 residues: CASRIRDITNYGYTF. The CDR3, as DNA: TGTGCCAGCAGAATACGGGACATTACTAACTATGGCTACACCTTC.

This sequence joins TRBV2 and TRBJ1-5; no definite D call. CDR1 and CDR2 from the germline V gene are SNHLY and FYNNEI. The CDR3 spans 15 residues. With 5 bases removed from V and 1 base from J, the gap between germline ends came to 12 bases. CDR3 nucleotides: TGTGCCAGCAGTATAAGGACTGGGAGCAATCAGCCCCAGCATTTT. It is translated as CASSIRTGSNQPQHF.

J is TRBJ1-2 and V is TRBV4-1; a possible D gene is TRBD1 (6 bases). CDR3 length equals 15 residues. CDR1 and CDR2 from the germline V gene are MGHRA and YSYEKL. V lost 5 bases to trimming and J lost 0 bases, with 13 bases between them. CDR3: CASSYRDTANYGYTF. Written as DNA, the CDR3 is TGCGCCAGCAGCTATCGGGACACTGCTAACTATGGCTACACCTTC.

This rearrangement joins TRBV29-1 to TRBJ2-1; 10 bases align to TRBD2. J gave up 8 bases and V 0 bases, and 10 bases lay outside the gene matches. The CDR3 contains 16 residues. CDR1 is SQVTM and CDR2 is ANQGSEA in the germline V gene. The CDR3 reads CSVEDESGGALYEQFF. For the CDR3, the DNA is TGCAGCGTTGAAGATGAGAGCGGGGGGGCCCTCTATGAGCAGTTCTTC.

Of note for this clone: The junction and the germline gene differ at one end; a read error may be behind it. The rearrangement uses TRBV7-9 and TRBJ2-1; D might be TRBD2 (5 bases). In germline, CDR1 is SEHNR, CDR2 FQNEAQ (reference sequence). The CDR3 spans 15 residues. CDR3 nucleotide sequence: TGTTCCAGCAGCCCCGAGGCTCTAGCTTACAATGAGCAGTTCTTC. Amino acid sequence: CSSSPEALAYNEQFF.

The chain's CDR3 is CASRRGSKANYGYTF. The CDR3 DNA is TGTGCCAGCAGAAGGGGTTCTAAGGCTAACTATGGCTACACCTTC. The chain links TRBV6-5 to TRBJ1-2, with D possibly being TRBD1 (5 bases). Germline CDR1 and CDR2: MNHEY and SVGAGI. The CDR3 is 15 residues long. Trimming shortened V by 6 bases and J by 0 bases, and 14 bases separated the two germline ends.

Remarks on this clone: A junction end diverges from the germline sequence, so it may reflect a read error. The V gene is TRBV27, the J gene TRBJ2-1, with a tentative D call TRBD2 (5 bases). Looked up from germline, CDR1 is MNHEY and CDR2 is SMNVEV (reference sequence). CDR3 length equals 14 residues. The CDR3 bases are TGTGCCAGCACTGGGGAGTTCCCCTACAATGGGCAGTTCTTC. Amino acids: CASTGEFPYNGQFF.

The chain has TRBV7-2 and TRBJ2-1; TRBD1 agrees at 9 bases. With V trimmed by 9 bases and J by 7 bases, 10 bases remained unmatched. Per the germline V gene, CDR1 is SGHTA and CDR2 is FQGNSA. This CDR3 region has 14 residues. The DNA for the CDR3 is TGTGCCAGTCTACCGGGGACAGGGTTAAATGAGCAGTTCTTC. Protein: CASLPGTGLNEQFF.

This chain joins TRBV28 and TRBJ1-1, with TRBD1 as a possible D gene (5 bases). The ends were cut back, 5 bases at V and 1 base at J, with 11 bases in the middle. CDR1 is MDHEN, CDR2 SYDVKM, per germline. The CDR3 is 14 amino acids. The CDR3 nucleotides are TGTGCCAGCAGTCCCTATCAGGGGAACACTGAAGCTTTCTTT. The encoded protein is CASSPYQGNTEAFF.

This chain links TRBV18 with TRBJ1-1, with D possibly TRBD1 on 6 matching bases. The CDR3 runs to 15 residues. Germline-derived CDR1 and CDR2 are KGHSH and LQKENI. V was pared by 4 bases and J by 1 base, with 13 bases between. DNA for the CDR3: TGTGCCAGCTCACTTAACAGGGCTGAGAACACTGAAGCTTTCTTT. Its translation: CASSLNRAENTEAFF.

The chain couples TRBV2 to TRBJ2-6; TRBD1 aligns across 9 bases. Germline loops: CDR1 SNHLY, CDR2 FYNNEI. The CDR3 length is 18 residues. With 7 bases clipped from V and 0 bases from J, the junction kept 10 bases outside the gene matches. CDR3 sequence (DNA): TGTGCCAGCATTGGAGTCGGGACAGGGATCTCTGGGGCCAACGTCCTGACTTTC. It specifies CASIGVGTGISGANVLTF.

This clone appeared once. V and J are TRBV10-3 and TRBJ1-1; no firm D call. CDR3 length equals 15 residues. CDR1 is ENHRY, CDR2 SYGVKD, per germline. The ends were cut back, 3 bases at V and 0 bases at J, with 11 bases in the middle. DNA for the CDR3: TGTGCCATCAGTGATGGGGAGTCCATGAACACTGAAGCTTTCTTT. Encoded protein: CAISDGESMNTEAFF.

The chain recombines TRBV10-1 with TRBJ2-1, with D perhaps TRBD1 (5 bases). Trimming left V 8 bases short and J 1 base short, with 15 bases between. In germline, CDR1 is WNHNN, CDR2 SYGVQD (reference sequence). The CDR3 runs to 15 residues. CDR3 sequence: CASFIRGSSYNEQFF. CDR3 in DNA: TGCGCCAGCTTTATAAGGGGTTCGTCCTACAATGAGCAGTTCTTC.

The chain links TRBV6-5 to TRBJ1-2, with 8 bases that match TRBD1. After removal of 10 bases from V and 1 base from J, the junction contained 8 bases not matched to a gene. Germline CDR1 reads MNHEY; CDR2 reads SVGAGI. There are 14 residues in the CDR3. DNA for the CDR3: TGTGCCACTTCGTCGGGACAGGTTAACTATGGCTACACCTTC. Its translation: CATSSGQVNYGYTF.

V gene TRBV7-9 combines with J gene TRBJ2-3; 9 bases are a match to TRBD1. Trimming took 5 bases from V and 0 from J; bases not matched to a gene: 3. CDR1 and CDR2 from the germline V gene are SEHNR and FQNEAQ (reference sequence). This CDR3 is 15 amino acids long. The CDR3 sequence: CASSTGQGSTDTQYF. The CDR3 DNA sequence: TGTGCCAGCAGCACCGGACAGGGGAGCACAGATACGCAGTATTTT.

The rearrangement uses TRBV14 and TRBJ2-3; TRBD2 aligns across 8 bases. Looked up from germline, CDR1 is SGHDN and CDR2 is FVKESK. J was trimmed by 6 bases and V by 4 bases; bases with no gene match: 9. The CDR3 is 15 residues long. Here the CDR3 reads CASSRPGGAGDTQYF. In DNA form, the CDR3 reads TGTGCCAGCAGCCGCCCCGGGGGGGCCGGGGATACGCAGTATTTT. The entire variable domain, with the rest obtained from reference TRBV14 and TRBJ2-3, is as follows: EAGVTQFPSHSVIEKGQTVTLRCDPISGHDNLYWYRRVMGKEIKFLLHFVKESKQDESGMPNNRFLAERTGGTYSTLKVQPAELEDSGVYFCASSRPGGAGDTQYFGPGTRLTVL.

This chain joins TRBV11-2 and TRBJ2-7; D may be TRBD1 (6 bases). V lost 5 bases to trimming and J lost 3 bases, with 8 bases between them. CDR3 length: 12 residues. Germline CDR1 and CDR2: SGHAT and FQNNGV. The CDR3 DNA reads TGTGCCAGCAGCATACAGGGCTACGAGCAGTACTTC. This sequence encodes CASSIQGYEQYF.

The chain is built from TRBV6-5 and TRBJ2-3; weak D call: TRBD1 (7 bases). The CDR3 covers 15 residues. The V gene lost 4 bases and the J gene lost 3 bases, with 14 bases spanning the gap. The germline V gene has CDR1 MNHEY and CDR2 SVGAGI. The CDR3 coding sequence is TGTGCCAGCAGTTCATACAGGGGAGGTACAGATACGCAGTATTTT. Encoded protein: CASSSYRGGTDTQYF.

This clone was seen a handful of times. The chain combines TRBV6-5 with TRBJ1-6; 9 positions agree with TRBD1. This CDR3 has 13 amino acids. Trimming at V came to 11 bases and at J to 10 bases, leaving 9 bases not matched to a gene. Germline CDR1 is MNHEY and CDR2 is SVGAGI. CDR3 nucleotides: TGTGCCGTACGGGACAGGGTAGGGTCACCCCTCCACTTT. Protein product: CAVRDRVGSPLHF.

This clone has only a few counts. The J gene is TRBJ2-7, the V gene TRBV5-6, with D maybe TRBD1 (6 bases). Deletions cut 4 bases from V and 4 bases from J, with 12 bases between. CDR3 length equals 13 residues. Germline assignment: CDR1 SGHDT and CDR2 YYEEEE. CDR3 nucleotide sequence: TGTGCCAGCAGCATACAGGGTCGTTACGAGCAGTACTTC. Translating gives CASSIQGRYEQYF.